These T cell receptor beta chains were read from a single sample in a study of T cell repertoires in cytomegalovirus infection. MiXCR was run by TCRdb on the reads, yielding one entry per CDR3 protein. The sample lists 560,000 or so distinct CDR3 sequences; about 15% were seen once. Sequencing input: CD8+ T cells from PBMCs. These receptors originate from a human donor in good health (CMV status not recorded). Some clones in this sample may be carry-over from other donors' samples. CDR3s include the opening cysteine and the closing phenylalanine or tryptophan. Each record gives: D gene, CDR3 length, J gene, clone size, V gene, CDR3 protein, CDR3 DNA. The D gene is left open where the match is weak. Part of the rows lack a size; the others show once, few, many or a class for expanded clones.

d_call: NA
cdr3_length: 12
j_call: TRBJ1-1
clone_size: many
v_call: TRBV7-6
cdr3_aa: CASSLSGTVAFF
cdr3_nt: TGTGCCAGCAGCTTATCCGGGACCGTAGCTTTCTTT

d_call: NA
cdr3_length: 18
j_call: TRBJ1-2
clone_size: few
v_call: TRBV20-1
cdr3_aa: CSASLAAPVDSWVIGYTF
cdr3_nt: TGCAGTGCTAGTCTCGCTGCCCCAGTTGACTCATGGGTCATTGGCTACACCTTC

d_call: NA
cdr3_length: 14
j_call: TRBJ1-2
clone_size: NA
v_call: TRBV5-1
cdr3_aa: CASRRDLGSYGYTF
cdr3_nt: TGCGCCAGCCGTCGGGACCTCGGTAGCTATGGCTACACCTTC

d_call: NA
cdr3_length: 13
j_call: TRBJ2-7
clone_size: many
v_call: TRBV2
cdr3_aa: CASSEGSAYEQYF
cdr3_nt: TGTGCCAGCAGTGAAGGCAGTGCCTACGAGCAGTACTTC

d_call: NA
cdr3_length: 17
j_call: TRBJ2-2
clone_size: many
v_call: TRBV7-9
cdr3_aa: CASSFSLLDSQIGELFF
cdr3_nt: TGTGCCAGCAGCTTTTCACTCCTAGACAGTCAGATCGGGGAGCTGTTTTTT

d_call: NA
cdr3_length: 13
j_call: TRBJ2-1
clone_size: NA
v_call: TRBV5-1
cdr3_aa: CASSLVLAGEQFF
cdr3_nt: TGCGCCAGCAGCTTGGTGCTTGCGGGAGAGCAGTTCTTC

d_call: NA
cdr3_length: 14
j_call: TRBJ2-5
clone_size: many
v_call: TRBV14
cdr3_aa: CASSQEAWSETQYF
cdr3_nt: TGTGCCAGCAGCCAGGAGGCGTGGTCCGAGACCCAGTACTTC

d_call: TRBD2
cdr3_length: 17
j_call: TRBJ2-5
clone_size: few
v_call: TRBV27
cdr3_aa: CASSLLTPSGAQETQYF
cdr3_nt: TGTGCCAGCAGTTTATTGACCCCTAGCGGGGCCCAAGAGACCCAGTACTTC

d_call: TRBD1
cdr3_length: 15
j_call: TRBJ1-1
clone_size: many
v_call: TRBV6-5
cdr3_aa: CASSPIQGVGTEAFF
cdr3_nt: TGTGCCAGCAGCCCCATTCAGGGGGTTGGCACTGAAGCTTTCTTT

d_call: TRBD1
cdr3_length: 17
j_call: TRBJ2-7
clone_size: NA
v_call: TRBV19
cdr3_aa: CASSIQSGTGYSYEQYF
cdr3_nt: TGTGCCAGTAGTATACAATCCGGGACAGGTTACTCCTACGAGCAGTACTTC

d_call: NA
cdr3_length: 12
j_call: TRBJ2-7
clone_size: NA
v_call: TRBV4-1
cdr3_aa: CASSPNFYEQYF
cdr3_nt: TGCGCCAGCAGCCCAAATTTCTACGAGCAGTACTTC

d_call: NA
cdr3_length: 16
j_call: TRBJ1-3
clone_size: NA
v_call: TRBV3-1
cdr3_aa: CASSPPETTSGNTIYF
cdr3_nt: TGTGCCAGCAGCCCCCCGGAGACGACCTCTGGAAACACCATATATTTT

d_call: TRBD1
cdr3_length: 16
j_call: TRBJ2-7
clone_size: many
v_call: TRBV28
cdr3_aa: CASSSTGAVSSYEQYF
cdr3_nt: TGTGCCAGCAGTTCGACAGGGGCCGTTAGCTCCTACGAGCAGTACTTC

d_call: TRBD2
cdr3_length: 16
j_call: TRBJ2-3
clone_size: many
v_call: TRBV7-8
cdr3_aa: CASSFGTSGSTDTQYF
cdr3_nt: TGTGCCAGCAGCTTCGGGACTAGCGGTAGCACAGATACGCAGTATTTT

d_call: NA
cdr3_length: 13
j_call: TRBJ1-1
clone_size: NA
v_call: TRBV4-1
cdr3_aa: CASSQGHNTEAFF
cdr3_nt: TGCGCCAGCAGCCAAGGTCATAACACTGAAGCTTTCTTT

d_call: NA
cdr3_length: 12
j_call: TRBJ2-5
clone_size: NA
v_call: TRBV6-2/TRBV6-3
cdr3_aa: CASSYPSETQYF
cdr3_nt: TGTGCCAGCAGTTACCCTTCTGAGACCCAGTACTTC

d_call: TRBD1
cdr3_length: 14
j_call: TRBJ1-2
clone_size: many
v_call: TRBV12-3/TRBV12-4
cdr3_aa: CASRGQGPGSGYTF
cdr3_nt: TGTGCCAGCAGGGGACAGGGTCCCGGCTCGGGCTACACCTTC

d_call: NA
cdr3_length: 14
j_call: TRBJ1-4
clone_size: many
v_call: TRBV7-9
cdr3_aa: CASSLGGLREKLFF
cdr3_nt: TGTGCCAGCAGCTTAGGAGGGTTGAGAGAAAAACTGTTTTTT

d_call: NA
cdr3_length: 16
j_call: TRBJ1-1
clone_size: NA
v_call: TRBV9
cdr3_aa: CASSVNGGYMNTEAFF
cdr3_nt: TGTGCCAGCAGCGTGAACGGGGGTTATATGAACACTGAAGCTTTCTTT

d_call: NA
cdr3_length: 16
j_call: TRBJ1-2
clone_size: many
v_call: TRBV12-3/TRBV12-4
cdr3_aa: CASSLIIYSENYGYTF
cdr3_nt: TGTGCCAGCAGTTTGATTATATATAGCGAAAACTATGGCTACACCTTC

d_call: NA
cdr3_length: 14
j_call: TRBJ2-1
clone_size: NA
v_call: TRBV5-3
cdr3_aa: CASSFRGANNEQFF
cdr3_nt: TGTGCCAGCAGCTTCCGGGGGGCGAATAATGAGCAGTTCTTC

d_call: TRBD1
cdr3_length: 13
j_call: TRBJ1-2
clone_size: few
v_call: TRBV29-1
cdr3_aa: CSARVGQGAGYTF
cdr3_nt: TGCAGCGCCCGGGTGGGACAGGGGGCGGGCTACACCTTC

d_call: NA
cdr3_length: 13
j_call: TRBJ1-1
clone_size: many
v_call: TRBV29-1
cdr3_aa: CSGVGVGVTEAFF
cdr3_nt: TGCAGCGGTGTAGGGGTTGGGGTCACTGAAGCTTTCTTT

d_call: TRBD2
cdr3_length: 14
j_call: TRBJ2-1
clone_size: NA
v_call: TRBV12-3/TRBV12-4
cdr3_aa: CASSLATSPHEQFF
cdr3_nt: TGTGCCAGCAGTTTAGCGACTAGCCCCCATGAGCAGTTCTTC

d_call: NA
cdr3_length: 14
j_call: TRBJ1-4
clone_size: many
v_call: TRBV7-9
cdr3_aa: CASSGTSTNEKLFF
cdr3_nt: TGTGCCAGCAGCGGGACTTCCACTAATGAAAAACTGTTTTTT

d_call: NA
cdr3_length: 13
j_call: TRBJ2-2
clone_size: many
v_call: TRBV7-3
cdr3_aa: CASRPGGTGELFF
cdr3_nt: TGTGCCAGCAGGCCGGGTGGAACCGGGGAGCTGTTTTTT

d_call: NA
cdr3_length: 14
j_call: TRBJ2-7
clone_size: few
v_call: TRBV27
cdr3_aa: CASSLDLGDYEQYF
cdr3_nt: TGTGCCAGCAGTTTGGACTTGGGTGACTACGAGCAGTACTTC

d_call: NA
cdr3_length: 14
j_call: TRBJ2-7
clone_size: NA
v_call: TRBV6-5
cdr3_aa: CASSYSGGINEQYF
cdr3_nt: TGTGCCAGCAGTTACTCAGGGGGAATCAACGAGCAGTACTTC

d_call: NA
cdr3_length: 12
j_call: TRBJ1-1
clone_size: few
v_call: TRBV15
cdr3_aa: CATSSGATEAFF
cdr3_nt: TGTGCCACCAGTTCAGGTGCCACTGAAGCTTTCTTT

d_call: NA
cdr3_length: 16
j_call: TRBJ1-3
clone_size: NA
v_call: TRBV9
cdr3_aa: CASSPRRTFSGNTIYF
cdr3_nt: TGTGCCAGCAGCCCCCGACGGACCTTCTCTGGAAACACCATATATTTT

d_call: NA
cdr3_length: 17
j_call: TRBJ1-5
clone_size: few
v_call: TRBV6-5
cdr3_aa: CASSPPGGPNSNQPQHF
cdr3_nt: TGTGCCAGCTCTCCCCCCGGTGGTCCCAATAGCAATCAGCCCCAGCATTTT

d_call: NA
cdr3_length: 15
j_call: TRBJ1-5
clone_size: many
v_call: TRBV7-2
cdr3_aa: CASSLEGWRNQPQHF
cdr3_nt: TGTGCCAGCAGCTTAGAGGGGTGGAGAAATCAGCCCCAGCATTTT

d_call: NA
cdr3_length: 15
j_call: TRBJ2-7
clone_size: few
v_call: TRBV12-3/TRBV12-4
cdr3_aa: CASSRSTETSYEQYF
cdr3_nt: TGTGCCAGCAGCAGATCGACAGAGACCTCCTACGAGCAGTACTTC

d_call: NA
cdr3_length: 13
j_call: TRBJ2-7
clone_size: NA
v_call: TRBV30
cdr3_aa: CAWSVIGPYEQYF
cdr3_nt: TGTGCCTGGAGTGTTATCGGGCCCTACGAGCAGTACTTC

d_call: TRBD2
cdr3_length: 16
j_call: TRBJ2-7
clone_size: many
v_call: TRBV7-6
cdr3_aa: CASSSTKGGATYEQYF
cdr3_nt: TGTGCCAGCAGCTCAACCAAGGGAGGGGCAACCTACGAGCAGTACTTC

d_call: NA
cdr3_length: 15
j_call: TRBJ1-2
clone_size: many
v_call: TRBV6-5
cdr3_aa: CASSYSGGLGYGYTF
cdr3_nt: TGTGCCAGCAGTTACTCGGGGGGGCTAGGCTATGGCTACACCTTC

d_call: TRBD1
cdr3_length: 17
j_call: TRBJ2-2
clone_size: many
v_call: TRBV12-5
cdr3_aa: CASDQREGQGLAGELFF
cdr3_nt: TGTGCTAGTGATCAGAGAGAGGGACAGGGTTTAGCCGGGGAGCTGTTTTTT

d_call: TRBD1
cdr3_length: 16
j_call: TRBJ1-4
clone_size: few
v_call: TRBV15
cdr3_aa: CATSREIYRGNEKLFF
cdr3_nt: TGTGCCACCAGCAGAGAAATTTACAGGGGAAATGAAAAACTGTTTTTT

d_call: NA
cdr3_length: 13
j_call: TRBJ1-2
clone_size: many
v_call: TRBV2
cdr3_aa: CASSESGSDGYTF
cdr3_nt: TGTGCCAGCAGTGAATCCGGGTCGGATGGCTACACCTTC

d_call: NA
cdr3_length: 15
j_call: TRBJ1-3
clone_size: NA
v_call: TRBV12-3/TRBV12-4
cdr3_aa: CASSWSGGHGNTIYF
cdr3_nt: TGTGCCAGCAGTTGGTCCGGAGGACACGGAAACACCATATATTTT

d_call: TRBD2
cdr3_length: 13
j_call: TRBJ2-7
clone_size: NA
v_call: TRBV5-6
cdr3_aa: CASSGLVDYEQYF
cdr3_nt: TGTGCCAGCAGCGGACTAGTCGACTACGAGCAGTACTTC

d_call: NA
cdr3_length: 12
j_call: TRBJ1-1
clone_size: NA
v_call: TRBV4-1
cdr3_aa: CASSPGGTVAFF
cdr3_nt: TGCGCCAGCAGCCCTGGGGGGACTGTAGCTTTCTTT

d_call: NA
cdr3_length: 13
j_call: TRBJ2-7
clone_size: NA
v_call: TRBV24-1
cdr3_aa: CATRGDSSYEQYF
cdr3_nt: TGTGCCACAAGGGGTGACAGCTCCTACGAGCAGTACTTC

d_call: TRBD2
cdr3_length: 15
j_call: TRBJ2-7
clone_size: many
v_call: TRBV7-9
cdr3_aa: CASSLVAAGGTEQYF
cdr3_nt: TGTGCCAGCAGCTTAGTTGCCGCGGGAGGAACCGAGCAGTACTTC

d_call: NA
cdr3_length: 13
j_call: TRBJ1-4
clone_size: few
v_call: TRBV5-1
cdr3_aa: CASRAASNEKLFF
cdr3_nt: TGCGCCAGCAGAGCAGCTTCTAATGAAAAACTGTTTTTT

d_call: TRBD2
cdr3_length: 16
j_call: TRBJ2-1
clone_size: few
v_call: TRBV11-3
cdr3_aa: CASSLLGTSGSNEQFF
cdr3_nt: TGTGCCAGCAGCTTATTGGGGACTAGCGGGAGCAATGAGCAGTTCTTC

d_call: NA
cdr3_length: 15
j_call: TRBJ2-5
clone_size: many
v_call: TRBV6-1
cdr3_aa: CASSEARAIQETQYF
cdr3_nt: TGTGCCAGCAGTGAAGCCAGGGCCATCCAAGAGACCCAGTACTTC

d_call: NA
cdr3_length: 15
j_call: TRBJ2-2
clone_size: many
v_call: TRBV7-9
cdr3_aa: CASRQKGPSTGELFF
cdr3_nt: TGTGCCAGCAGACAAAAGGGGCCCAGCACCGGGGAGCTGTTTTTT

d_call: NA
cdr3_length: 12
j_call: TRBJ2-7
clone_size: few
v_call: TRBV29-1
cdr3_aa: CSVEDGRYEQYF
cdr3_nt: TGCAGCGTTGAAGATGGGAGGTACGAGCAGTACTTC